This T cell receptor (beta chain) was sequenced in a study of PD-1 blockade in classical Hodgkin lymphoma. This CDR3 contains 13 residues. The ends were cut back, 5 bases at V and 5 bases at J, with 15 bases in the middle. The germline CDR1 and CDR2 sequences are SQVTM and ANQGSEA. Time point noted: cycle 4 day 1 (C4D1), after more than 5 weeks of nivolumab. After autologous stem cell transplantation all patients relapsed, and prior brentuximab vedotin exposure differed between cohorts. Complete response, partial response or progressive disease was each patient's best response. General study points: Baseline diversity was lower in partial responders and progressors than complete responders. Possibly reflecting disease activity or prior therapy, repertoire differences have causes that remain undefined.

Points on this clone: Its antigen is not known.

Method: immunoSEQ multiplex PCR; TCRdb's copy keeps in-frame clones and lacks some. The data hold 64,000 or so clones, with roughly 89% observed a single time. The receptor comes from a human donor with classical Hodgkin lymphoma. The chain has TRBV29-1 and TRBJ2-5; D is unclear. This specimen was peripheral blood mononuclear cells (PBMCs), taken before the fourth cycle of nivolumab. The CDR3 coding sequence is TGCAGCGTTATCAGACCTTGGCAGGAGACCCAGTACTTC. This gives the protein CSVIRPWQETQYF. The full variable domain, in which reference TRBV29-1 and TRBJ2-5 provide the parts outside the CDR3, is SAVISQKPSRDICQRGTSLTIQCQVDSQVTMMFWYRQQPGQSLTLIATANQGSEATYESGFVIDKFPISRPNLTFSTLTVSNMSPEDSSIYLCSVIRPWQETQYFGPGTRLLVL.